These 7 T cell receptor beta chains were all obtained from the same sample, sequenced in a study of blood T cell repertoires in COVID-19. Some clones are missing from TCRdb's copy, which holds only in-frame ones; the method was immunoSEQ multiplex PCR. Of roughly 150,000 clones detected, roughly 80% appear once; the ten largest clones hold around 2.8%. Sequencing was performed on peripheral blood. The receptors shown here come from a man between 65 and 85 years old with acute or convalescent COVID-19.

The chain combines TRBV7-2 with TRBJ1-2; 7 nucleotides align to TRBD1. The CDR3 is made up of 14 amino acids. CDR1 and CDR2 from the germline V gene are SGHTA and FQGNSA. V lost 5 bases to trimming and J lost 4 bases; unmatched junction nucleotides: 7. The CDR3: CASSPDQGGYGYTF. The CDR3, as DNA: TGTGCCAGCAGCCCCGATCAGGGGGGCTATGGCTACACCTTC.

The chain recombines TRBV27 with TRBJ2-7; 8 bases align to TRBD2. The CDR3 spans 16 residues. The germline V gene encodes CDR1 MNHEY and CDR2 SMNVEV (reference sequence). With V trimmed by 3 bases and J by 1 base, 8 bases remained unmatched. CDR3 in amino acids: CASSFIRGGRSYEQYF. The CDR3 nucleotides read TGTGCCAGCAGTTTTATTCGGGGGGGAAGGTCCTACGAGCAGTACTTC.

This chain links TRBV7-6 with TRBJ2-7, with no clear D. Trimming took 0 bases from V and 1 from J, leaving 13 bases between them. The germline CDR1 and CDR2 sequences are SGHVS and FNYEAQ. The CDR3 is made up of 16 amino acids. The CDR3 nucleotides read TGTGCCAGCAGCTTAGCGTCGAGCGCAGCTTCCTACGAGCAGTACTTC. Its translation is CASSLASSAASYEQYF.

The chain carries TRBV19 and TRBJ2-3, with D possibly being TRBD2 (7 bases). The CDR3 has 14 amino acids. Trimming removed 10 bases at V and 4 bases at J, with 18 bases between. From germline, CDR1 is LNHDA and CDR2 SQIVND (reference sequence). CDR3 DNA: TGTGCCACTAGGGGGGGTACCCTTTCAGATACGCAGTATTTT. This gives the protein CATRGGTLSDTQYF.

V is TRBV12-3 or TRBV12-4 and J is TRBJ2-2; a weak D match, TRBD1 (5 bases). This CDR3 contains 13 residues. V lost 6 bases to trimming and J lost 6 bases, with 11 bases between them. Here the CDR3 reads CASSLRGSGELFF. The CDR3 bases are TGTGCCAGCAGCCTAAGGGGTTCCGGGGAGCTGTTTTTT.

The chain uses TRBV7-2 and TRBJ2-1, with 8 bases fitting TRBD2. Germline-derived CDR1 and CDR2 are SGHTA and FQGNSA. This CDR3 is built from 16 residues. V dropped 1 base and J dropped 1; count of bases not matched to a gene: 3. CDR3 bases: TGTGCCAGCAGCTTAGATCCTAGCGGGTCCTACAATGAGCAGTTCTTC. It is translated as CASSLDPSGSYNEQFF.

CDR3 DNA: TGCGCCAGCAGTGAAAGGACAGTTAAGTCACCCCTCCACTTT. Encoded protein: CASSERTVKSPLHF. V is TRBV10-2 and J is TRBJ1-6; D is perhaps TRBD1 (6 bases). Trimming left V 3 bases short and J 10 bases short, with 13 bases between. The CDR3 totals 14 residues. Germline values: CDR1 WSHSY, CDR2 SAAADI.